This T cell receptor (beta chain) was found in a study of cytomegalovirus exposure and HLA in healthy donors. Use of 60 Vbeta and 13 Jbeta primers characterized the PCR. Using immunoSEQ multiplex PCR, the repertoire was profiled, and TCRdb retains in-frame clones only, with some absent. The sample carries roughly 190,000 clones, around 74% recorded once. The CDR3 totals 12 residues. Trimming took 6 bases from V and 4 from J, leaving 9 bases between them. CDR1 and CDR2 (germline): WSHSY, SAAADI. The rearrangement uses TRBV10-2 and TRBJ2-5, with D possibly TRBD1 on 6 matching bases. Source material: PBMCs. The sequence was collected from a girl between 10 and 17 years old in good health and CMV-seropositive. The CDR3 spells CASSGQRETQYF. CDR3 DNA sequence: TGCGCCAGCAGCGGACAGCGAGAGACCCAGTACTTC.